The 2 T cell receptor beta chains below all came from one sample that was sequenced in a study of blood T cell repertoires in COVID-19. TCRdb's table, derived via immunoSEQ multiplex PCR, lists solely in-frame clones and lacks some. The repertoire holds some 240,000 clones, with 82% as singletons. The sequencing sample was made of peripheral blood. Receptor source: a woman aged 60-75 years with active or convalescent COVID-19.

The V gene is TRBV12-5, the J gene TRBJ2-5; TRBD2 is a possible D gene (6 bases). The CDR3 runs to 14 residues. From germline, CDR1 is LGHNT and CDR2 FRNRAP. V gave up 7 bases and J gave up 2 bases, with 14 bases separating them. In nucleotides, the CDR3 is TGTGCTAGTGCCCCGGGCGGGGAGCAAGAGACCCAGTACTTC. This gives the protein CASAPGGEQETQYF.

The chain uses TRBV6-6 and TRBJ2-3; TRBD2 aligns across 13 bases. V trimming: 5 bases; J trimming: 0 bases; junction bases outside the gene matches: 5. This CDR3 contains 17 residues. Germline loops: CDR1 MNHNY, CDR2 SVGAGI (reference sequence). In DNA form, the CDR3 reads TGTGCCAGCAGTCGTCGGACTAGCGGGGGAAGCACAGATACGCAGTATTTT. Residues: CASSRRTSGGSTDTQYF.